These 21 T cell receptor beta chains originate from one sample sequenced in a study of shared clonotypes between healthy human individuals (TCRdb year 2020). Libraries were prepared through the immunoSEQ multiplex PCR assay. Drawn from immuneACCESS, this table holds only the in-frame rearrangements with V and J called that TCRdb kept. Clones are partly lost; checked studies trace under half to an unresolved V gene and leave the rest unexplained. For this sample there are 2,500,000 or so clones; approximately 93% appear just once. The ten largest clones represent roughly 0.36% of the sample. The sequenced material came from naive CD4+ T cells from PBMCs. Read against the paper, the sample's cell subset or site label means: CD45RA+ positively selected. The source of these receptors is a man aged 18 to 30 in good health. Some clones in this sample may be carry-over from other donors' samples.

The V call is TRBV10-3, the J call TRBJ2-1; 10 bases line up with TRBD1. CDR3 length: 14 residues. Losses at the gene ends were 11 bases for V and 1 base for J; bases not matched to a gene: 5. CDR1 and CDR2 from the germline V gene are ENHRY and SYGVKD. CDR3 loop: CASRDRGSYNEQFF. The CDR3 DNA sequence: TGTGCCTCGAGGGACAGGGGTTCCTACAATGAGCAGTTCTTC.

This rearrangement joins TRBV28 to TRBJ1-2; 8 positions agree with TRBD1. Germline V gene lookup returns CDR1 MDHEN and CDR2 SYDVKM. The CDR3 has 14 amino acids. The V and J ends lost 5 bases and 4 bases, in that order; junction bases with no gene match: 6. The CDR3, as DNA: TGTGCCAGCAGTCTGACAGGGGAGATCTATGGCTACACCTTC. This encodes CASSLTGEIYGYTF.

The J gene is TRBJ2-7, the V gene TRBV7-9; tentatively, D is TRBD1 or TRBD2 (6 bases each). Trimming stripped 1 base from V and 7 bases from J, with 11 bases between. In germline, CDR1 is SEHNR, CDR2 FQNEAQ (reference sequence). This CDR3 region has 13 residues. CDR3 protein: CASSLGVGGEQYF. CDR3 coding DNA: TGTGCCAGCAGCTTAGGAGTAGGGGGGGAGCAGTACTTC. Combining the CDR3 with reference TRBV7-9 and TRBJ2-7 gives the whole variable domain DTGVSQNPRHKITKRGQNVTFRCDPISEHNRLYWYRQTLGQGPEFLTYFQNEAQLEKSRLLSDRFSAERPKGSFSTLEIQRTEQGDSAMYLCASSLGVGGEQYFGPGTRLTVT.

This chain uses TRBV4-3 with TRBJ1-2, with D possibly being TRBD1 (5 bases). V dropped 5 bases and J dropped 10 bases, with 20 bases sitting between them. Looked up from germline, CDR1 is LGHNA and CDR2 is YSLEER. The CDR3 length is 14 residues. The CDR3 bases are TGCGCCAGCAGCGGGACGGTCACCGACATTTACTACACCTTC. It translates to CASSGTVTDIYYTF.

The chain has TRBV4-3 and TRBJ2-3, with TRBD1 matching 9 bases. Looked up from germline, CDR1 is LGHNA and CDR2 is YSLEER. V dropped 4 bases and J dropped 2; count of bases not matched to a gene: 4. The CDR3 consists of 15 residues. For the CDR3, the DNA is TGCGCCAGCAGCCTACAGGGGGCCAACACAGATACGCAGTATTTT. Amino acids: CASSLQGANTDTQYF.

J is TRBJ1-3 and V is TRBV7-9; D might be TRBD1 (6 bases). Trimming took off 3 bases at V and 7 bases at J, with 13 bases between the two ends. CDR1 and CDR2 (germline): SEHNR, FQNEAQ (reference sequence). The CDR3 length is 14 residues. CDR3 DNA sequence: TGTGCCAGCAGCTTGACAGGCTGGATGAACACCATATATTTT. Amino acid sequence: CASSLTGWMNTIYF.

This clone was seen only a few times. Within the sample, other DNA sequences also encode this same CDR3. As DNA, the CDR3 is TGTGCCTGGAGCGAGGGGAATCAGCCCCAGCATTTT. Its translation is CAWSEGNQPQHF. The J gene is TRBJ1-5, the V gene TRBV30; possibly TRBD1 for D (5 bases). CDR3 size: 12 residues. CDR1 is GTSNPN, CDR2 SVGIG, per germline (reference sequence). V lost 3 bases to trimming and J lost 4 bases, with 7 bases between them.

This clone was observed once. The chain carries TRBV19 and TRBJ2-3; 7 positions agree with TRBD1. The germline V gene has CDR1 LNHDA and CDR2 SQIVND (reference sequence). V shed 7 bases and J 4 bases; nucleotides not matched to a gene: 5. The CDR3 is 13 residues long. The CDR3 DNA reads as TGTGCCAGTAAAAGACAGGGTTCAGATACGCAGTATTTT. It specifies CASKRQGSDTQYF.

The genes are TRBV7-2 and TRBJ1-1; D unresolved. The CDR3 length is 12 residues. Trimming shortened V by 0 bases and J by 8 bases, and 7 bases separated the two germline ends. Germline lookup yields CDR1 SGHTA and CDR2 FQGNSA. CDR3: CASSLAAREAFF. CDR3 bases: TGTGCCAGCAGCTTAGCAGCCCGAGAAGCTTTCTTT.

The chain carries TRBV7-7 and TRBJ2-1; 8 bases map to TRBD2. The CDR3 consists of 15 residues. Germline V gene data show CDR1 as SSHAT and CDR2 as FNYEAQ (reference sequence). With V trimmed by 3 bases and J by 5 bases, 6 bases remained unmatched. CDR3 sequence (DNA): TGTGCCAGCAGCTTCCGCCGGGAGGGCCACAATGAGCAGTTCTTC. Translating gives CASSFRREGHNEQFF.

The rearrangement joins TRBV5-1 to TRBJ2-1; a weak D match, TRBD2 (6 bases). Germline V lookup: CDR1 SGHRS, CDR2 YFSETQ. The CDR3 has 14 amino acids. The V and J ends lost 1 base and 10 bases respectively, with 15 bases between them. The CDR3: CASSLNPSVGEQFF. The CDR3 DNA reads TGCGCCAGCAGCTTGAATCCTAGCGTGGGCGAGCAGTTCTTC.

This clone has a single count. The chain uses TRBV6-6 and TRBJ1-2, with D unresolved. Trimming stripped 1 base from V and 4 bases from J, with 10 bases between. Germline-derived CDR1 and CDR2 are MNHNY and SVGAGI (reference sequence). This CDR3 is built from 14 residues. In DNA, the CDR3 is TGTGCCAGCAGTTACTTTGGGGAGGGCTATGGCTACACCTTC. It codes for CASSYFGEGYGYTF.

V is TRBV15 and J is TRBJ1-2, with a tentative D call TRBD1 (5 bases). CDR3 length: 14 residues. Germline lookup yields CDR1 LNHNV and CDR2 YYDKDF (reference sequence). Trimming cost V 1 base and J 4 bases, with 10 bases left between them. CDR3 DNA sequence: TGTGCCACCAGCAGAGGGAGGACACCCTATGGCTACACCTTC. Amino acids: CATSRGRTPYGYTF.

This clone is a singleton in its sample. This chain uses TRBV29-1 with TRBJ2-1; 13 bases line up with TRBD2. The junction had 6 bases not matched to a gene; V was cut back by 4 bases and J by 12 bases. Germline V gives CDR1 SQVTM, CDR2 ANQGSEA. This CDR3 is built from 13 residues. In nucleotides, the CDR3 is TGCAGCGTTGGAGGACTAGCGGGAGTTGGGCAGTTCTTC. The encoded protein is CSVGGLAGVGQFF.

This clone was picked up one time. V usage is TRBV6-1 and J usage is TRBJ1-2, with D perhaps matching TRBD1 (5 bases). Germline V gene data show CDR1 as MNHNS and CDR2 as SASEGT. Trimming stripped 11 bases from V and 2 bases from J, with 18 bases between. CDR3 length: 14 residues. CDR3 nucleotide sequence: TGTGCCGGGGGTTGGGACGGCTTGAACTATGGCTACACCTTC. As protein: CAGGWDGLNYGYTF.

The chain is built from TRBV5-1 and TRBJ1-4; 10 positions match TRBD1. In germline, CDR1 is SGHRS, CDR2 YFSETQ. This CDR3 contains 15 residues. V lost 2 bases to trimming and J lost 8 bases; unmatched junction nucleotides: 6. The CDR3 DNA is TGCGCCAGCAGCTTTTCCGGGACAGGGGAGGAAAAACTGTTTTTT. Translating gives CASSFSGTGEEKLFF. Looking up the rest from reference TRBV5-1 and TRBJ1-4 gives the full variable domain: KAGVTQTPRYLIKTRGQQVTLSCSPISGHRSVSWYQQTPGQGLQFLFEYFSETQRNKGNFPGRFSGRQFSNSRSEMNVSTLELGDSALYLCASSFSGTGEEKLFFGSGTQLSVL.

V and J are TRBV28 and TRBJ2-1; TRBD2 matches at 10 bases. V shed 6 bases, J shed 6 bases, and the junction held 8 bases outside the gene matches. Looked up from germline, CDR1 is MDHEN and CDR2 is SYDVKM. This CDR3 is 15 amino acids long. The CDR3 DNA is TGTGCCAGCAGGGGAGCGGGAGGGAGAGGCAATGAGCAGTTCTTC. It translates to CASRGAGGRGNEQFF.

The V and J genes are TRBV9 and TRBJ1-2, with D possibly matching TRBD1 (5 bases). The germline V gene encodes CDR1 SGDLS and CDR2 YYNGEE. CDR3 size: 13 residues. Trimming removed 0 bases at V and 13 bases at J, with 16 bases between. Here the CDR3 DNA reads TGTGCCAGCAGCGTAGACTCACGGCTGGGACTCACCTTC. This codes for CASSVDSRLGLTF.

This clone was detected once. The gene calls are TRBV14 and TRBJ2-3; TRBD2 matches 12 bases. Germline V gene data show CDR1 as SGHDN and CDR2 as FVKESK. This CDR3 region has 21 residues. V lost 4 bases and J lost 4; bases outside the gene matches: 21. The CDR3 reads CASSRKSRLAGGARVSDTQYF. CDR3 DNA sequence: TGTGCCAGCAGCCGAAAGTCCCGCCTAGCGGGGGGGGCCCGAGTCTCAGATACGCAGTATTTT.

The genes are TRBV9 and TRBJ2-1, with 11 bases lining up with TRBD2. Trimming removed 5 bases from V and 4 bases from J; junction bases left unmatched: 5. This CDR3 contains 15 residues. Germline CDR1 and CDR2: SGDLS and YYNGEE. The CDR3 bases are TGTGCCAGCAGTTTCCGACTAGCGGGATACAATGAGCAGTTCTTC. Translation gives CASSFRLAGYNEQFF.

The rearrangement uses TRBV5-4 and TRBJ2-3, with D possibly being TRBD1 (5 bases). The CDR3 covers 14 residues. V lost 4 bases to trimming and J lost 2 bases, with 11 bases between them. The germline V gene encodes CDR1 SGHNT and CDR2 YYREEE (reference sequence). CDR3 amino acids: CASSTRQYTDTQYF. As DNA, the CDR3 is TGTGCCAGCAGCACTCGACAGTACACAGATACGCAGTATTTT.